Below are 3 T cell receptor beta chains sequenced from a single sample in a study of a mutant IDH1 vaccine in newly diagnosed glioma. The assay was immunoSEQ multiplex PCR, and TCRdb's table has in-frame clones only and misses some. Of about 32,000 clones in the sample, about 80% were seen once. Time point described: week 35, safety follow-up. Vaccination comprised doses that each held 300 ug of mutant IDH1 20-mer peptide, plus topical imiquimod. For these TCRs, the target antigens are not known. The source material was PBMCs, sampled from a glioma patient whose treatment included an IDH1 peptide vaccine. Receptor source: a man aged 40-49 years with glioma. Some clones in this sample may be carry-over from other donors' samples.

DNA for the CDR3: TGCGCCAGCAGCGCGGGACTAGAAATTGAGCAGTTCTTC. Its translation: CASSAGLEIEQFF. V and J are TRBV5-1 and TRBJ2-1; 8 bases are a match to TRBD2. J was trimmed by 9 bases and V by 4 bases; bases with no gene match: 6. The CDR3 length is 13 residues. CDR1 and CDR2 from the germline V gene are SGHRS and YFSETQ.

The V gene is TRBV11-2, the J gene TRBJ1-1, with 7 bases identical to TRBD1. V was clipped by 5 bases and J by 2 bases; unmatched bases: 5. This CDR3 has 14 residues. Germline CDR1 is SGHAT and CDR2 is FQNNGV. CDR3 in DNA: TGTGCCAGCAGCCCGGGGACAGTTAACACTGAAGCTTTCTTT. It is translated as CASSPGTVNTEAFF.

The chain is built from TRBV28 and TRBJ1-1; 8 bases fit TRBD1. Germline values: CDR1 MDHEN, CDR2 SYDVKM. J gave up 2 bases and V 6 bases, and 5 bases lay outside the gene matches. CDR3 length: 14 amino acids. The CDR3 sequence is CASSQDRDNTEAFF. The DNA for the CDR3 is TGTGCCAGCAGCCAGGACAGGGACAACACTGAAGCTTTCTTT.